These 6 T cell receptor beta chains were all obtained from the same sample, sequenced in a study of lung T cells in sarcoidosis with Löfgren's syndrome. A single record per CDR3 protein comes from TCRdb applying MiXCR to the reads. This sample yields about 2,900 distinct CDR3 sequences, of which 27% are seen a single time; 10% to 15% belongs to the top ten. The sample taken for sequencing was CD4+ T cells from bronchoalveolar lavage. The receptors here all came from a human donor with sarcoidosis (Löfgren's syndrome or another form), or a control subject (not recorded which).

This clonotype came up a few times. Just one base apart from a much larger clone, this may be a read error. CDR3 loop: CASSEQNSGELFF. CDR3 nucleotide sequence: TGTGCCAGTAGTGAACAGAACTCCGGGGAGCTGTTTTTT. The rearrangement joins TRBV19 to TRBJ2-2; no firm D call. CDR1 is LNHDA, CDR2 SQIVND, per germline (reference sequence). The CDR3 runs 13 residues.

This clonotype has a count of ten or more. This chain joins TRBV4-2 and TRBJ1-1; D might be TRBD1 (5 bases). The CDR3 spans 14 residues. Germline V gene lookup returns CDR1 LGHNA and CDR2 YNFKEQ. Between the trimmed V and J ends, which lost 1 base and 3 bases, there was a span of 9 bases. As DNA, the CDR3 is TGTGCCAGCAGCCAAGGGGACGGCTACACTGAAGCTTTCTTT. This codes for CASSQGDGYTEAFF.

This clonotype has only a few counts. A much larger clone differs from this one at a single base, so this may be a read error. The V gene is TRBV2, the J gene TRBJ1-2; D might be TRBD1 (6 bases). The V end was cut by 6 bases, the J end by 13 bases, with 18 bases between. CDR1 is SNHLY and CDR2 is FYNNEI in the germline V gene. The CDR3 sequence is 12 residues long. The DNA of the CDR3 is TGTGCCAGCAGCCGTGGGACACGGCCGGTCACCTTC. This encodes CASSRGTRPVTF.

This clonotype was counted ten times or more. The V call is TRBV6-1, the J call TRBJ2-3; 10 nucleotides match TRBD2. After removal of 6 bases from V and 1 base from J, the junction contained 4 bases not matched to a gene. Germline loops: CDR1 MNHNS, CDR2 SASEGT. The CDR3 contains 15 residues. CDR3 residues: CASRISGGGTDTQYF. Written as DNA, the CDR3 is TGTGCCAGCAGAATAAGCGGGGGGGGCACAGATACGCAGTATTTT.

V gene TRBV20-1 combines with J gene TRBJ2-7; 8 nucleotides match TRBD2. The CDR3 length is 15 residues. Unmatched junction bases numbered 7, after V lost 1 base and J lost 2 bases. CDR1 is DFQATT, CDR2 SNEGSKA, per germline (reference sequence). The CDR3 is CSARGALADTYEQYF. The CDR3 nucleotides are TGCAGTGCTAGAGGCGCACTAGCGGACACCTACGAGCAGTACTTC.

Regarding this clonotype: With a much larger clone just one base away, this may be a read error. V is TRBV11-2 and J is TRBJ1-2, with 8 positions matching TRBD1. The germline V gene has CDR1 SGHAT and CDR2 FQNNGV. The CDR3 runs to 15 residues. CDR3 region: CAGRRAQGANYGYTF. Written as DNA, the CDR3 is TGTGCCGGCAGAAGAGCCCAGGGGGCGAACTATGGCTACACCTTC.